This TCR beta chain was captured in a study of technical replicates of blood from several donors. This clone was detected once. Only in-frame clones appear in the TCRdb table, and some are missing; sequencing was by immunoSEQ multiplex PCR. The repertoire holds more than 65,000 clones, with roughly 96% as singletons. CDR3 length: 15 residues. The V and J ends lost 5 bases and 3 bases respectively, with 14 bases between them. Germline CDR1 SGHNT, CDR2 YENEEA. This chain uses TRBV11-3 with TRBJ2-1, with D maybe TRBD1 (5 bases). This TCR derives from a human donor in good health. The sequencing sample was made of T cells isolated from PBMCs. The CDR3 sequence is CASSDGQTNYNEQFF. CDR3 coding DNA: TGTGCCAGCAGCGATGGACAAACTAACTACAATGAGCAGTTCTTC. The full variable domain, completed using reference TRBV11-3 and TRBJ2-1, is EAGVVQSPRYKIIEKKQPVAFWCNPISGHNTLYWYLQNLGQGPELLIRYENEEAVDDSQLPKDRFSAERLKGVDSTLKIQPAELGDSAVYLCASSDGQTNYNEQFFGPGTRLTVL.